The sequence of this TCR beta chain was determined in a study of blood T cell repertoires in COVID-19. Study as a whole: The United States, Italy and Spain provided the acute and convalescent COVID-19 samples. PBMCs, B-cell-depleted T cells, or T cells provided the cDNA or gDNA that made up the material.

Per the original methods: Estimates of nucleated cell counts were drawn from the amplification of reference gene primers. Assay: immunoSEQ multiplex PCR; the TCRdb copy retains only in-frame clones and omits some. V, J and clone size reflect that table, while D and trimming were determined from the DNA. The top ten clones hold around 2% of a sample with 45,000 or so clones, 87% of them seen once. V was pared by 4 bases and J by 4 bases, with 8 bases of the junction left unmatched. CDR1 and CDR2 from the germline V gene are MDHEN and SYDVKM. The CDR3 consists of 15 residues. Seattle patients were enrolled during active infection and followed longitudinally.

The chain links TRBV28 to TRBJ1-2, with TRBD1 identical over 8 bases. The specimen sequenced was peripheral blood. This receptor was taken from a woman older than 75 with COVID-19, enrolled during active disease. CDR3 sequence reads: CASSWGQVRSYGYTF. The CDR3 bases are TGTGCCAGCAGTTGGGGACAGGTCCGAAGCTATGGCTACACCTTC.